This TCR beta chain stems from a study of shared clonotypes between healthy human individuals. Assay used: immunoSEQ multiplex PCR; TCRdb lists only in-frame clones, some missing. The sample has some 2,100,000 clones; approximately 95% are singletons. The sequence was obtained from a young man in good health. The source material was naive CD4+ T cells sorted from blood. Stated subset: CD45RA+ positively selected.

The CDR3 loop is CASSGAWASYEQYF. The CDR3 DNA follows: TGTGCCAGCAGCGGGGCATGGGCATCCTACGAGCAGTACTTC. The chain links TRBV11-2 to TRBJ2-7; a possible D gene is TRBD1 (5 bases). Germline CDR1 and CDR2: SGHAT and FQNNGV. V was clipped by 5 bases and J by 1 base, with 12 bases between them. The CDR3 spans 14 residues.